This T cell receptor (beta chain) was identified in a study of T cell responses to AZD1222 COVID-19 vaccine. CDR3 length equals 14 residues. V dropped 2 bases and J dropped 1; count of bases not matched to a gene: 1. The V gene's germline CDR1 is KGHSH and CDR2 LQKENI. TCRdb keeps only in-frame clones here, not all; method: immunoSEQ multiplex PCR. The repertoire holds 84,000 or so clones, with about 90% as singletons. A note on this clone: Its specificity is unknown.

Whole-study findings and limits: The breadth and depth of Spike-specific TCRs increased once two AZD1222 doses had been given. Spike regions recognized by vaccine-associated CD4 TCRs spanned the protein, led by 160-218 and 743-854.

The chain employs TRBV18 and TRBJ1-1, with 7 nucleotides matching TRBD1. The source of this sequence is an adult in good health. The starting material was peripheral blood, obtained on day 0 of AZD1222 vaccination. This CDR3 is CASSPNRGNTEAFF. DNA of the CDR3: TGTGCCAGCTCACCAAACAGGGGGAACACTGAAGCTTTCTTT.